This record covers a single TCR beta chain. The antigen remains unidentified. Noted treatment: approximately 9-day PBMC culture with coronavirus spike peptide pools or control peptides (ViraFEST assay). The entry originates in a study of vaccination and CD4 T cells after COVID-19. Background on the study: Nasal swab PCR showed SARS-CoV-2 in convalescent patients, fewer than 10 with mild and one with severe disease.

The germline CDR1 and CDR2 sequences are MDHEN and SYDVKM. The CDR3 consists of 13 residues. V was pared by 6 bases and J by 8 bases, with 7 bases of the junction left unmatched. Cultured CD4+ T cell DNA was sequenced using the Oncomine TCR Beta short-read assay. TCRdb re-analysed the PCR reads in MiXCR, keeping a single row per CDR3 protein. The sample shows about 20,000 distinct CDR3 sequences, around 45% of them seen only once. This sequence was found in a human donor who had recovered from COVID-19. The chain joins TRBV28 to TRBJ1-2, with 9 bases lining up with TRBD1. Sequenced sample: CD4+ T cells from blood, cultured in vitro. CDR3 sequence (DNA): TGTGCCAGCAGAGGACAGGGGTTAAGGGGCTACACCTTC. This gives the protein CASRGQGLRGYTF.